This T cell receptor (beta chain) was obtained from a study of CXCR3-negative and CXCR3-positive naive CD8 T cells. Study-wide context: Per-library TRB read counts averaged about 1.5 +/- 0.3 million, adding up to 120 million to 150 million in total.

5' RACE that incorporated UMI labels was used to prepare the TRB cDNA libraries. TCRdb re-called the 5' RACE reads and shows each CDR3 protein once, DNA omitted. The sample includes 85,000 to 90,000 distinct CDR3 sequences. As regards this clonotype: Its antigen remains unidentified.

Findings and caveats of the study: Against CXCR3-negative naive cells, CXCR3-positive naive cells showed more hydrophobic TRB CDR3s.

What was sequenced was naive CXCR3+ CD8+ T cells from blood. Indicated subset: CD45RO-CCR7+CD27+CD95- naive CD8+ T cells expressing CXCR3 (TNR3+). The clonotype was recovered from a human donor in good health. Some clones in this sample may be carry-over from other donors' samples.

The CDR3: CSDTPTGGDGYTF. The genes are TRBV29-1 and TRBJ1-2; absent DNA, TCRdb's TRBD1 call cannot be checked. The germline V gene has CDR1 SQVTM and CDR2 ANQGSEA. The CDR3 consists of 13 residues. Complete variable domain (other parts from reference TRBV29-1 and TRBJ1-2): SAVISQKPSRDICQRGTSLTIQCQVDSQVTMMFWYRQQPGQSLTLIATANQGSEATYESGFVIDKFPISRPNLTFSTLTVSNMSPEDSSIYLCSDTPTGGDGYTFGSGTRLTVV.